Below, 28 T cell receptor beta chains from the same sample are listed, as sequenced in a study of metastatic and nonmetastatic thyroid tumors. No patient had received any treatment before thyroid surgery. TCRdb ran MiXCR on the PCR reads. In the table there are under 35,000 clones, 35% to 40% of which are singletons. The specimen was tumor tissue. The receptors were gathered from a female donor with papillary thyroid cancer or a benign thyroid nodule (not recorded which). Some clones in this sample may be carry-over from other donors' samples.

The sample holds a few counts of this clone. CDR3 protein: CSARVLNEQFF. The CDR3 DNA follows: TGCAGTGCTAGAGTCCTTAATGAGCAGTTCTTC. The rearrangement joins TRBV20-1 to TRBJ2-1; D uncertain. CDR1 is DFQATT, CDR2 SNEGSKA, per germline (reference sequence). The CDR3 contains 11 residues. V was cut by 1 base and J by 7 bases, with 5 bases left in between.

CDR3 DNA: TGCGCCAGCAGCTTGGGGGGGACGGACAGCTACACCTTC. This translates into CASSLGGTDSYTF. The chain carries TRBV5-1 and TRBJ1-2; TRBD1 is a possible D gene (5 bases). The germline CDR1 and CDR2 sequences are SGHRS and YFSETQ. The V end was cut by 0 bases, the J end by 9 bases, with 12 bases between. This CDR3 comprises 13 residues.

A note on this clone: A read error may explain this, as a much larger clone is one base away. The V gene is TRBV11-1, the J gene TRBJ2-3; possibly TRBD1 for D (6 bases). CDR3 length: 15 residues. Between the trimmed V and J ends, which lost 5 bases and 1 base, there was a span of 13 bases. The germline V gene encodes CDR1 SGHAT and CDR2 FQDESV (reference sequence). The CDR3 DNA follows: TGTGCCAGCAGCGGCAGGGGTTTTCGCACAGATACGCAGTATTTT. Its translation is CASSGRGFRTDTQYF.

This clone has more than one count but fewer than ten. The chain links TRBV6-5 to TRBJ2-7, with 7 positions matching TRBD1. The V and J ends lost 3 bases and 6 bases, in that order; junction bases with no gene match: 11. The CDR3 extends over 15 amino acids. The germline CDR1 and CDR2 sequences are MNHEY and SVGAGI. In nucleotides, the CDR3 is TGTGCCAGCAGTTATTCTCGGGCCAGGGGGATCGAGCAGTACTTC. This translates into CASSYSRARGIEQYF.

The rearrangement links TRBV12-3 or TRBV12-4 to TRBJ2-1; TRBD2 aligns across 8 bases. The end of the DNA is better explained by TRBJ2-5, so the J call may be wrong. The CDR3 contains 14 residues. The CDR3 DNA reads as TGTGCCAGCAGGTCCTCTAGCGGGCAAGAGACCCAGTACTTC. Encoded protein: CASRSSSGQETQYF.

This clone is judged large. The chain carries TRBV6-1 and TRBJ2-1; TRBD2 might be the D (6 bases). CDR3 size: 14 residues. V was clipped by 5 bases and J by 0 bases, with 8 bases between them. Germline lookup yields CDR1 MNHNS and CDR2 SASEGT. The CDR3 DNA follows: TGTGCCAGCAGTCTGCGGGGCTCCTACAATGAGCAGTTCTTC. Its translation is CASSLRGSYNEQFF.

The chain joins TRBV11-1 to TRBJ2-1; 9 bases line up with TRBD2. V lost 2 bases to trimming and J lost 4 bases; unmatched junction nucleotides: 3. This CDR3 has 15 amino acids. Germline V gene data show CDR1 as SGHAT and CDR2 as FQDESV (reference sequence). The CDR3 is CASSLLTSGYNEQFF. CDR3 bases: TGTGCCAGCAGCTTACTAACTAGCGGGTACAATGAGCAGTTCTTC.

This chain links TRBV6-1 with TRBJ1-2; D remains unclear. The CDR3 spans 12 residues. V was trimmed by 8 bases and J by 0 bases, leaving 7 bases between them. CDR1 and CDR2 from the germline V gene are MNHNS and SASEGT. The CDR3 DNA sequence: TGTGCCAGCCGTAAAGCTAACTATGGCTACACCTTC. Its protein is CASRKANYGYTF.

This clone has only a few counts. This rearrangement joins TRBV19 to TRBJ1-2, with 7 bases fitting TRBD1. Trimming took 6 bases from V and 2 from J; bases not matched to a gene: 6. CDR1 and CDR2 (germline): LNHDA, SQIVND (reference sequence). The CDR3 length is 14 residues. The DNA of the CDR3 is TGTGCCAGTAGATACGGGACAGACAACTATGGCTACACCTTC. This codes for CASRYGTDNYGYTF.

The V call is TRBV6-1, the J call TRBJ2-3, with 7 nucleotides matching TRBD1. The germline gives CDR1 MNHNS, CDR2 SASEGT. The V and J ends lost 7 bases and 0 bases, in that order; junction bases with no gene match: 7. The CDR3 covers 15 residues. The CDR3 DNA sequence: TGTGCCAGCAATCACAGGGGACCTAGCACAGATACGCAGTATTTT. Protein: CASNHRGPSTDTQYF.

This clone has a handful of counts. The chain has TRBV2 and TRBJ2-1; 8 bases map to TRBD1. V dropped 2 bases and J dropped 5; count of bases not matched to a gene: 5. Germline loops: CDR1 SNHLY, CDR2 FYNNEI. This CDR3 contains 15 residues. The CDR3 DNA is TGTGCCAGCAGTGAACGGACAGGGTTGAACAATGAGCAGTTCTTC. It codes for CASSERTGLNNEQFF. Variable domain in full (rest from reference TRBV2 and TRBJ2-1): EPEVTQTPSHQVTQMGQEVILRCVPISNHLYFYWYRQILGQKVEFLVSFYNNEISEKSEIFDDQFSVERPDGSNFTLKIRSTKLEDSAMYFCASSERTGLNNEQFFGPGTRLTVL.

The V and J genes are TRBV6-5 and TRBJ1-2, with D hard to call. Looked up from germline, CDR1 is MNHEY and CDR2 is SVGAGI. There are 12 residues in the CDR3. The V gene lost 7 bases and the J gene lost 8 bases, with 14 bases spanning the gap. CDR3 protein: CASTLRRLGYTF. CDR3 DNA sequence: TGTGCCAGCACGTTACGCCGATTAGGCTACACCTTC.

This clone was found a few times. The chain combines TRBV6-1 with TRBJ1-1, with D tentatively TRBD1 (5 bases). Per the germline V gene, CDR1 is MNHNS and CDR2 is SASEGT. This CDR3 is 13 amino acids long. The ends were cut back, 7 bases at V and 4 bases at J, with 13 bases in the middle. CDR3 in DNA: TGTGCCAGCATCACGCGGGGCACCACTGAAGCTTTCTTT. The encoded protein is CASITRGTTEAFF.

The rearrangement uses TRBV5-1 and TRBJ1-1; D possibly corresponds to TRBD1 (6 bases). The CDR3 runs to 14 residues. Looked up from germline, CDR1 is SGHRS and CDR2 is YFSETQ. Trimming took 3 bases from V and 4 from J, leaving 13 bases between them. CDR3 in DNA: TGCGCCAGCAGCTACACAGGGTCGGTCACTGAAGCTTTCTTT. Its translation: CASSYTGSVTEAFF.

This clone was counted between two and nine times. The J gene is TRBJ2-1, the V gene TRBV6-1; 10 bases fit TRBD1. The CDR3 loop spans 15 amino acids. V shed 7 bases and J 7 bases; nucleotides not matched to a gene: 10. The V gene's germline CDR1 is MNHNS and CDR2 SASEGT. The CDR3 protein is CASTKPGQGRNEQFF. The CDR3 DNA reads TGTGCCAGCACTAAGCCGGGACAGGGGAGGAATGAGCAGTTCTTC.

This clone came up a few times. The chain combines TRBV6-5 with TRBJ1-1; D gene ambiguous. V was trimmed by 3 bases and J by 1 base, leaving 9 bases between them. The CDR3 covers 14 residues. Per germline, CDR1 MNHEY and CDR2 SVGAGI. The DNA of the CDR3 is TGTGCCAGCAGTTATGAACGGGAGAACACTGAAGCTTTCTTT. Encoded protein: CASSYERENTEAFF.

This clone was detected ten times or more. The rearrangement joins TRBV4-1 to TRBJ1-6, with D hard to call. CDR1 is MGHRA and CDR2 is YSYEKL in the germline V gene. The V gene lost 3 bases and the J gene lost 9 bases, with 15 bases spanning the gap. This CDR3 is 15 amino acids long. The CDR3 DNA sequence: TGCGCCAGCAGCCACGACGGGGAGTTTGGTTCACCCCTCCACTTT. Its protein is CASSHDGEFGSPLHF.

This clone was seen a few times. This chain joins TRBV12-3 or TRBV12-4 and TRBJ1-2; TRBD1 is a possible D gene (6 bases). V gave up 3 bases and J gave up 6 bases, with 11 bases separating them. The CDR3 runs 13 residues. The chain's CDR3 is CASSLGGGNGYTF. CDR3 sequence (DNA): TGTGCCAGCAGTTTGGGGGGGGGCAATGGCTACACCTTC.

The chain combines TRBV2 with TRBJ1-5; no firm D call. Germline lookup yields CDR1 SNHLY and CDR2 FYNNEI. The CDR3 contains 16 residues. The V end lost 0 bases, the J end lost 0 bases, and 9 bases lay between the germline ends. In DNA, the CDR3 is TGTGCCAGCAGTGAAGCCGGCCTCGGTAGCAATCAGCCCCAGCATTTT. Encoded protein: CASSEAGLGSNQPQHF.

V is TRBV6-1 and J is TRBJ2-7; TRBD2 matches 7 bases. Trimming cost V 5 bases and J 6 bases; bases outside gene matches: 10. The germline V gene has CDR1 MNHNS and CDR2 SASEGT. The CDR3 sequence is 14 residues long. Here the CDR3 reads CASSLQGGVSEQYF. In DNA, the CDR3 is TGTGCCAGCAGTCTCCAGGGAGGGGTCTCCGAGCAGTACTTC.

The sample holds many counts of this clone. Other DNA sequences of this sample code for an identical CDR3. The chain links TRBV2 to TRBJ2-1, with a tentative D call TRBD2 (7 bases). V was trimmed by 11 bases and J by 5 bases, leaving 16 bases between them. Germline V CDR1 and CDR2: SNHLY, FYNNEI. The CDR3 has 13 amino acids. The CDR3 nucleotides read TGTGCCGGGGAGGGGGGAGTAGACAATGAGCAGTTCTTC. Protein product: CAGEGGVDNEQFF.

This clone was counted only a few times. The chain uses TRBV15 and TRBJ2-7, with no clear D. This CDR3 spans 14 amino acids. Looked up from germline, CDR1 is LNHNV and CDR2 is YYDKDF (reference sequence). V was trimmed by 3 bases and J by 11 bases, leaving 20 bases between them. The CDR3 protein is CATSRETGSETEYF. CDR3 bases: TGTGCCACCAGCAGGGAAACCGGCAGCGAAACGGAGTACTTC.

This clone was counted at least ten times. This chain joins TRBV5-5 and TRBJ2-7; D gene unclear. Germline loops: CDR1 SGHKS, CDR2 YYEKEE (reference sequence). With 3 bases removed from V and 0 bases from J, the gap between germline ends came to 7 bases. The length of the CDR3 is 13 residues. CDR3: CASSYGSSYEQYF. The CDR3 DNA follows: TGTGCCAGCAGCTACGGCAGCTCCTACGAGCAGTACTTC.

The chain employs TRBV4-1 and TRBJ1-1; no definite D call. Germline V gene sequence: CDR1 MGHRA, CDR2 YSYEKL. The CDR3 is 14 amino acids. The V and J ends lost 0 bases and 1 base respectively, with 6 bases between them. This CDR3 is CASSQDPSNTEAFF. The CDR3 coding sequence is TGCGCCAGCAGCCAAGATCCATCGAACACTGAAGCTTTCTTT.

The chain recombines TRBV28 with TRBJ1-6; 7 nucleotides agree with TRBD1. Per germline, CDR1 MDHEN and CDR2 SYDVKM. After removal of 8 bases from V and 5 bases from J, the junction contained 18 bases not matched to a gene. The CDR3 contains 18 residues. The CDR3 loop reads CASRRGSRGEGDNSPLHF. The DNA of the CDR3 is TGTGCCAGCCGCAGGGGGTCAAGGGGAGAGGGGGATAATTCACCCCTCCACTTT. The full variable domain, in which reference TRBV28 and TRBJ1-6 provide the parts outside the CDR3, is DVKVTQSSRYLVKRTGEKVFLECVQDMDHENMFWYRQDPGLGLRLIYFSYDVKMKEKGDIPEGYSVSREKKERFSLILESASTNQTSMYLCASRRGSRGEGDNSPLHFGNGTRLTVT.

By share of the sample, this clone is medium-sized (0.01 to 0.1%). CDR3 amino acids: CASSLDRENYGYTF. The CDR3 nucleotides read TGCGCCAGCAGCTTGGACAGGGAAAACTATGGCTACACCTTC. The V call is TRBV5-1, the J call TRBJ1-2; weak D call: TRBD1 (6 bases). This CDR3 comprises 14 residues. Germline V gives CDR1 SGHRS, CDR2 YFSETQ. V lost 0 bases, J lost 2 bases, and 8 bases lay in between.

The chain links TRBV30 to TRBJ2-1; a possible D gene is TRBD2 (6 bases). V lost 2 bases and J 7 bases, leaving 12 bases between the germline ends. Germline values: CDR1 GTSNPN, CDR2 SVGIG (reference sequence). CDR3 length: 13 residues. The CDR3 protein is CAWSSLAWNEQFF. The DNA of the CDR3 is TGTGCCTGGAGTAGCCTAGCGTGGAATGAGCAGTTCTTC.

The chain joins TRBV6-5 to TRBJ2-1, with 10 nucleotides matching TRBD2. From germline, CDR1 is MNHEY and CDR2 SVGAGI. The V and J ends lost 2 bases and 3 bases, in that order; junction bases with no gene match: 1. The CDR3 runs 15 residues. The DNA for the CDR3 is TGTGCCAGCAGTTACCTAGCGGGAGTCTACAATGAGCAGTTCTTC. This codes for CASSYLAGVYNEQFF.